The 25 T cell receptor beta chains presented below share a single source sample, sequenced in a study of blood T cells in healthy people across ages (dated by TCRdb to about 2015). Receptors were amplified or captured by 5' RACE. TCRdb names Illumina HiSeq 2500 as the instrument used. The second PCR ran for roughly 7 to 11 cycles and used a J-beta primer mix along with a sample-barcoded 5' primer. TCRdb reran the public reads through fastp at Q25 and MiXCR, keeping productive beta chains. Rows matching on CDR3 protein sequence are summarized as one entry with the most common DNA and genes. Counted in this sample were 1.4 million or so distinct CDR3 sequences; approximately 43% of them appeared once. The ten largest clones add up to just over 4% of the sample. The sample consisted of blood. These receptors were collected from a woman between 18 and 29 years old in good health.

A few counts support this clonotype. V gene TRBV4-3 combines with J gene TRBJ1-4, with a possible D match to TRBD1 (6 bases). Trimming pared 4 bases from V and 0 bases from J, leaving 12 bases between. Germline lookup yields CDR1 LGHNA and CDR2 YSLEER. This CDR3 spans 16 amino acids. The DNA for the CDR3 is TGCGCCAGCAGCCCAAGACAGGCCTCAACTAATGAAAAACTGTTTTTT. This sequence encodes CASSPRQASTNEKLFF.

Of note for this clonotype: Relative to the germline gene, one junction end is altered; a read error may explain this. The chain joins TRBV9 to TRBJ2-3; 7 nucleotides align to TRBD2. CDR1 and CDR2 (germline): SGDLS, YYNGEE. The CDR3 is 15 residues long. CDR3 in DNA: TGTGTCAGCAGGTCCGGACTAGTCAGCACAGATACGCAGTATTTT. This sequence encodes CVSRSGLVSTDTQYF.

This chain uses TRBV7-8 with TRBJ2-5; a weak D match, TRBD2 (6 bases). The DNA end is more similar to TRBJ2-7, so the J call may be wrong. This CDR3 comprises 16 residues. Germline loops: CDR1 SGHVS, CDR2 FQNEAQ. The CDR3 protein is CASSPLRDFLTYEQYF. The CDR3, as DNA: TGTGCCAGCAGCCCCCTCCGGGACTTTCTAACTTACGAGCAGTACTTC.

This clonotype was detected a few times. The gene calls are TRBV7-8 and TRBJ1-3; no clear D. This CDR3 has 14 residues. Germline loops: CDR1 SGHVS, CDR2 FQNEAQ. With 5 bases removed from V and 2 bases from J, the gap between germline ends came to 10 bases. The chain's CDR3 is CASSRGGTGNTIYF. The CDR3 nucleotides read TGTGCCAGCAGCCGTGGAGGCACTGGAAACACCATATATTTT.

This clonotype was counted between two and nine times. The gene calls are TRBV4-3 and TRBJ1-2, with 7 bases that match TRBD1. This CDR3 contains 13 residues. V lost 5 bases, J lost 8 bases, and 8 bases stayed unmatched. The V gene's germline CDR1 is LGHNA and CDR2 YSLEER. The chain's CDR3 is CASSIDRAGGYTF. The CDR3 nucleotides read TGCGCCAGCAGCATCGACAGGGCTGGAGGCTACACCTTC.

The rearrangement joins TRBV27 to TRBJ1-1; D gene unclear. CDR3 size: 13 residues. Between the trimmed V and J ends, which lost 8 bases and 5 bases, there was a span of 15 bases. CDR1 is MNHEY and CDR2 is SMNVEV in the germline V gene (reference sequence). This chain's CDR3 is CASAASTATEAFF. In DNA, the CDR3 is TGTGCCAGCGCGGCCTCCACGGCGACTGAAGCTTTCTTT.

This clonotype has a handful of counts. V usage is TRBV29-1 and J usage is TRBJ2-1, with 8 bases matching TRBD2. The V gene end was trimmed by 5 bases and the J gene end by 4 bases; junction bases not matched to a gene: 7. CDR3 size: 14 residues. Germline CDR1 SQVTM, CDR2 ANQGSEA. In nucleotides, the CDR3 is TGCAGCGTTTCCCGGGGGGGCAGGTACAATGAGCAGTTCTTC. Translated: CSVSRGGRYNEQFF.

V usage is TRBV29-1 and J usage is TRBJ2-5; tentative D call: TRBD1 (6 bases). The CDR3 is 15 amino acids. Between the trimmed V and J ends, which lost 2 bases and 0 bases, there was a span of 13 bases. CDR1 SQVTM and CDR2 ANQGSEA come from the germline V gene. The CDR3 DNA reads as TGCAGCGTTGAATTCCCGACAGGCTACCAAGAGACCCAGTACTTC. Protein product: CSVEFPTGYQETQYF.

The gene calls are TRBV7-2 and TRBJ2-1; D is unresolved. The V gene's germline CDR1 is SGHTA and CDR2 FQGNSA. This CDR3 contains 13 residues. V was shortened by 3 bases and J by 7 bases, with 10 bases between the two germline ends. The chain's CDR3 is CASSFTGWNEQFF. CDR3 in DNA: TGTGCCAGCAGCTTTACGGGTTGGAATGAGCAGTTCTTC.

About this clonotype: The germline gene is not matched at one end of the junction; a read error may be the cause. This chain links TRBV7-2 with TRBJ2-1, with 9 bases fitting TRBD2. There are 17 residues in the CDR3. Germline V lookup: CDR1 SGHTA, CDR2 FQGNSA. The CDR3 loop is CANSPLNSGGFYNEQFF. Written as DNA, the CDR3 is TGTGCCAACAGCCCCCTGAATAGCGGGGGTTTTTACAATGAGCAGTTCTTC.

The chain employs TRBV4-3 and TRBJ1-1; TRBD1 matches at 10 bases. There are 15 residues in the CDR3. Per the germline V gene, CDR1 is LGHNA and CDR2 is YSLEER. With V trimmed by 3 bases and J by 4 bases, 5 bases remained unmatched. The CDR3 DNA reads as TGCGCCAGCAGCCAGATTGGGACAGGGGCCACTGAAGCTTTCTTT. This encodes CASSQIGTGATEAFF.

The V and J genes are TRBV12-3 or TRBV12-4 and TRBJ1-5; D unclear. The V end lost 4 bases, the J end lost 11 bases, and 18 bases lay between the germline ends. This CDR3 has 14 amino acids. The CDR3 protein is CASSSDGNNHSQHF. The CDR3 coding sequence is TGTGCCAGCAGTTCCGACGGAAACAATCATTCCCAGCATTTT.

The chain is built from TRBV3-1 and TRBJ2-5; 7 nucleotides agree with TRBD2. V lost 4 bases, J lost 7 bases, and 6 bases stayed unmatched. Per germline, CDR1 LGHDT and CDR2 YNNKEL (reference sequence). The CDR3 runs to 13 residues. CDR3 region: CASSLVPGGTQYF. In nucleotides, the CDR3 is TGTGCCAGCAGCCTTGTCCCGGGGGGGACCCAGTACTTC.

The genes are TRBV12-3 or TRBV12-4 and TRBJ1-2; D gene unclear. The CDR3 sequence is 13 residues long. Trimming removed 2 bases at V and 0 bases at J, with 4 bases between. The DNA of the CDR3 is TGTGCCAGCAGTTTATTGCCTAACTATGGCTACACCTTC. Protein: CASSLLPNYGYTF.

The V gene is TRBV3-1, the J gene TRBJ1-2; D is perhaps TRBD1 (5 bases). The CDR3 consists of 16 residues. Per germline, CDR1 LGHDT and CDR2 YNNKEL (reference sequence). The ends were cut back, 1 base at V and 5 bases at J, with 17 bases in the middle. The CDR3 DNA reads as TGTGCCAGCAGCCAAGGGGGGGACTCTGGCGGGTATGGCTACACCTTC. Amino acids: CASSQGGDSGGYGYTF.

This clonotype was detected only a few times. The chain carries TRBV20-1 and TRBJ2-1, with D uncertain. Germline V CDR1 and CDR2: DFQATT, SNEGSKA (reference sequence). Trimming pared 3 bases from V and 3 bases from J, leaving 6 bases between. The CDR3 totals 12 residues. CDR3 sequence reads: CSASWDYNEQFF. CDR3 DNA sequence: TGCAGTGCTAGTTGGGACTACAATGAGCAGTTCTTC.

This chain links TRBV7-2 with TRBJ2-2; TRBD1 might be the D (7 bases). The germline V gene encodes CDR1 SGHTA and CDR2 FQGNSA. Trimming stripped 6 bases from V and 1 base from J, with 12 bases between. There are 15 residues in the CDR3. The CDR3 bases are TGTGCCAGCAGGCGGGACAGCTTGAACACCGGGGAGCTGTTTTTT. Translating gives CASRRDSLNTGELFF.

The chain joins TRBV10-2 to TRBJ2-2; 8 bases fit TRBD1. The length of the CDR3 is 20 residues. Germline trimming cut 0 bases from V and 2 bases from J; bases unmatched to any gene: 14. The germline V gene encodes CDR1 WSHSY and CDR2 SAAADI. CDR3: CASSESTPDRVGVNTGELFF. CDR3 in DNA: TGCGCCAGCAGTGAGTCGACTCCGGACAGGGTAGGCGTAAACACCGGGGAGCTGTTTTTT.

The CDR3 spells CASSFTGEDNEQYF. CDR3 sequence (DNA): TGCGCCAGCAGCTTCACAGGGGAGGACAATGAGCAGTACTTC. This chain connects TRBV5-1 to TRBJ2-5; possible D gene TRBD1, 7 bases. Germline V CDR1 and CDR2: SGHRS, YFSETQ. V was trimmed by 2 bases and J by 11 bases, leaving 19 bases between them. This CDR3 is built from 14 residues. Based on the CDR3 plus reference TRBV5-1 and TRBJ2-5, the full variable domain is KAGVTQTPRYLIKTRGQQVTLSCSPISGHRSVSWYQQTPGQGLQFLFEYFSETQRNKGNFPGRFSGRQFSNSRSEMNVSTLELGDSALYLCASSFTGEDNEQYFGPGTRLLVL.

The chain uses TRBV2 and TRBJ2-3; D is uncertain. Trimming took 6 bases from V and 0 from J, leaving 7 bases between them. The germline V gene encodes CDR1 SNHLY and CDR2 FYNNEI. This CDR3 region has 13 residues. CDR3: CASRVRSTDTQYF. For the CDR3, the DNA is TGTGCCAGCAGGGTCCGAAGCACAGATACGCAGTATTTT.

V gene TRBV7-9 combines with J gene TRBJ2-3, with TRBD1 matching 11 bases. The CDR3 is made up of 16 amino acids. The V segment lost 0 bases and the J segment 4 bases; nucleotides outside the gene matches: 3. The germline V gene has CDR1 SEHNR and CDR2 FQNEAQ (reference sequence). The CDR3 DNA reads as TGTGCCAGCAGCTTAGCCCCGGGACAGGGGGCAGATACGCAGTATTTT. Amino acids: CASSLAPGQGADTQYF.

This clonotype was observed at least ten times. The chain uses TRBV27 and TRBJ1-4; 7 nucleotides line up with TRBD1. This CDR3 region has 14 residues. The trim removed 5 bases at V and 8 bases at J, leaving 8 bases unmatched. The germline V gene has CDR1 MNHEY and CDR2 SMNVEV (reference sequence). The CDR3 reads CASSLLQTGEKLFF. As DNA, the CDR3 is TGTGCCAGCAGTCTTCTCCAGACAGGGGAAAAACTGTTTTTT.

As concerns this clonotype: At one boundary the junction diverges from the germline segment, which might be a read error. The chain couples TRBV7-2 to TRBJ1-3; 9 nucleotides align to TRBD1. The germline gives CDR1 SGHTA, CDR2 FQGNSA. The CDR3 sequence is 17 residues long. The CDR3 DNA reads TGTGCCAGCAGTTTAGAGGGACAGGGCTTCTCTGGAAACACCATATATTTT. Amino acid sequence: CASSLEGQGFSGNTIYF.

The rearrangement links TRBV28 to TRBJ2-4; D may be TRBD1 or TRBD2 (5 bases each). With the DNA end fitting TRBJ2-7 better, the J assignment may be wrong. CDR3 size: 14 residues. Germline lookup yields CDR1 MDHEN and CDR2 SYDVKM. The CDR3 sequence: CASSLSGRYHEQYF. The CDR3 nucleotides are TGTGCCAGCAGTTTATCGGGACGGTACCACGAGCAGTACTTC.

This clonotype was recorded a few times. This chain uses TRBV7-9 with TRBJ2-1, with D perhaps TRBD2 (6 bases). The CDR3 spans 16 residues. Germline V gene sequence: CDR1 SEHNR, CDR2 FQNEAQ (reference sequence). The V end lost 11 bases, the J end lost 1 base, and 21 bases lay between the germline ends. This CDR3 reads CASTTYVGRSYNEQFF. The CDR3 DNA follows: TGTGCCTCTACAACCTACGTCGGGAGATCCTACAATGAGCAGTTCTTC.